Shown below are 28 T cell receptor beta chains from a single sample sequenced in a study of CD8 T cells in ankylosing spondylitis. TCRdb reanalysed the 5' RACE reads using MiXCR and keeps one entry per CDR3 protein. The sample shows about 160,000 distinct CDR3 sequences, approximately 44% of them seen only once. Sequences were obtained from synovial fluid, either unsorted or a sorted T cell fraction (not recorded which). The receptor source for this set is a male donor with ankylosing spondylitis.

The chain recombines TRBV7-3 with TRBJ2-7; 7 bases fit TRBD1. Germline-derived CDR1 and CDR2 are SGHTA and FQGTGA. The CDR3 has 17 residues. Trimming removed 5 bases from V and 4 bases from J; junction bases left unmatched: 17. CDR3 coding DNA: TGTGCCAGCAGCGATCTTACAGGGGTTGCCCTACGATACGAGCAGTACTTC. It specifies CASSDLTGVALRYEQYF. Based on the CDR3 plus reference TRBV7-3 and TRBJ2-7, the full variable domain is GAGVSQTPSNKVTEKGKYVELRCDPISGHTALYWYRQSLGQGPEFLIYFQGTGAADDSGLPNDRFFAVRPEGSVSTLKIQRTERGDSAVYLCASSDLTGVALRYEQYFGPGTRLTVT.

The CDR3 coding sequence is TGCAGTGTCGGGACTAACTACAATGAGCAGTTCTTC. This codes for CSVGTNYNEQFF. The chain combines TRBV20-1 with TRBJ2-1, with 7 bases identical to TRBD2. The CDR3 is 12 amino acids. V lost 7 bases and J lost 3; bases outside the gene matches: 3. Germline CDR1 is DFQATT and CDR2 is SNEGSKA (reference sequence).

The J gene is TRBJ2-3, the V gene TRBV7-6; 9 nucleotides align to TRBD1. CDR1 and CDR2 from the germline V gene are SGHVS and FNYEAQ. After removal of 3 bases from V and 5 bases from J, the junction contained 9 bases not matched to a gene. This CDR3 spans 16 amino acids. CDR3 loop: CASSFWYRGPGDTQYF. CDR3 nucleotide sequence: TGTGCCAGCAGCTTTTGGTACAGGGGGCCCGGAGATACGCAGTATTTT.

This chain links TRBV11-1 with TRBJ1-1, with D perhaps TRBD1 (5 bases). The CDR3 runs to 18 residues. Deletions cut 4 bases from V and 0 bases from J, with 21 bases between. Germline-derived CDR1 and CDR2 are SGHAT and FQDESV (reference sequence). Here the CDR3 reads CASSSNPYTTEMNTEAFF. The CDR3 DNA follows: TGTGCCAGCAGCTCCAACCCCTACACGACAGAGATGAACACTGAAGCTTTCTTT.

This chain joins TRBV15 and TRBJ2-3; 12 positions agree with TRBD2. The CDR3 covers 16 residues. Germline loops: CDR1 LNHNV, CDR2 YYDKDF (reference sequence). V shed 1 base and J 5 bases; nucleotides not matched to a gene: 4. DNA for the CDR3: TGTGCCACCAGCAGAGTACTAGCGGGGGGCCTAGATACGCAGTATTTT. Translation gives CATSRVLAGGLDTQYF. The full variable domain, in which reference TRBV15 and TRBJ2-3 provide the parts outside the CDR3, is DAMVIQNPRYQVTQFGKPVTLSCSQTLNHNVMYWYQQKSSQAPKLLFHYYDKDFNNEADTPDNFQSRRPNTSFCFLDIRSPGLGDTAMYLCATSRVLAGGLDTQYFGPGTRLTVL.

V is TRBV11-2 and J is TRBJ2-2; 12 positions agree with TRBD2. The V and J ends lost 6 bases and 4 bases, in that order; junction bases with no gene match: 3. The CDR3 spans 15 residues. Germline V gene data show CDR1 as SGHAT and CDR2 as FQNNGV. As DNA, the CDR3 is TGTGCCAGCAGAGGACTAGCGGGATCCACCGGGGAGCTGTTTTTT. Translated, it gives CASRGLAGSTGELFF.

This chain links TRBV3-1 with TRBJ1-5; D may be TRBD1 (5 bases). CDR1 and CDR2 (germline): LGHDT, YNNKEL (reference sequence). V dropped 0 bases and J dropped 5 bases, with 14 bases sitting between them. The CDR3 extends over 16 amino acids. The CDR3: CASSQDGTGQDQPQHF. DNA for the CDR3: TGTGCCAGCAGCCAAGATGGCACAGGCCAGGATCAGCCCCAGCATTTT. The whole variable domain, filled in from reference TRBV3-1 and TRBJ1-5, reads DTAVSQTPKYLVTQMGNDKSIKCEQNLGHDTMYWYKQDSKKFLKIMFSYNNKELIINETVPNRFSPKSPDKAHLNLHINSLELGDSAVYFCASSQDGTGQDQPQHFGDGTRLSIL.

CDR3 coding DNA: TGTGCCAGCAGCTTGGCGATAAATGAGCAGTTCTTC. Translated, it gives CASSLAINEQFF. The rearrangement uses TRBV11-2 and TRBJ2-1; D unclear. Germline V lookup: CDR1 SGHAT, CDR2 FQNNGV. The CDR3 loop spans 12 amino acids. V lost 3 bases and J lost 7, with 7 bases in between. The full variable domain, rest sourced from reference TRBV11-2 and TRBJ2-1, is EAGVAQSPRYKIIEKRQSVAFWCNPISGHATLYWYQQILGQGPKLLIQFQNNGVVDDSQLPKDRFSAERLKGVDSTLKIQPAKLEDSAVYLCASSLAINEQFFGPGTRLTVL.

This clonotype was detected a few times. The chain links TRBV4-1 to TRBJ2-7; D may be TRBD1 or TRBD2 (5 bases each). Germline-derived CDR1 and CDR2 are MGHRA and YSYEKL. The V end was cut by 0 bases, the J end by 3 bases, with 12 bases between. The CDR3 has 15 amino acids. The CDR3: CASSQELGVFYEQYF. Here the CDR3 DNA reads TGCGCCAGCAGCCAAGAACTGGGGGTGTTCTACGAGCAGTACTTC.

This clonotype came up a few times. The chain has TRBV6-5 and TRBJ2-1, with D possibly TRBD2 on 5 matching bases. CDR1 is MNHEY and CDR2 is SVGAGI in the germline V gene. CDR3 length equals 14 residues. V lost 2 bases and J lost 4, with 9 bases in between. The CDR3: CASSYEGSYNEQFF. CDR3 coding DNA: TGTGCCAGCAGTTACGAGGGTTCGTACAATGAGCAGTTCTTC.

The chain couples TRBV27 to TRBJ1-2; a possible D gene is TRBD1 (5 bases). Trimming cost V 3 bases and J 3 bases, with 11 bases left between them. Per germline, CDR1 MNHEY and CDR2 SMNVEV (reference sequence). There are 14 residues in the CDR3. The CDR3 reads CASSFGWGDYGYTF. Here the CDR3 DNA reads TGTGCCAGCAGTTTCGGTTGGGGGGACTATGGCTACACCTTC.

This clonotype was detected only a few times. For the CDR3, the DNA is TGTGCCAGCAGCCTAGGAAGTGGCTACACCTTC. Its translation: CASSLGSGYTF. The chain joins TRBV7-9 to TRBJ1-2; D remains unclear. V was pared by 5 bases and J by 7 bases, with 8 bases between. The germline gives CDR1 SEHNR, CDR2 FQNEAQ (reference sequence). This CDR3 contains 11 residues.

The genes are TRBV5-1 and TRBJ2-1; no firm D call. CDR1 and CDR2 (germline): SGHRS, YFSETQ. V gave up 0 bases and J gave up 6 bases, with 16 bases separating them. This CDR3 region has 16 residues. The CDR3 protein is CASSLGYLVIFNEQFF. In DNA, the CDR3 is TGCGCCAGCAGCTTGGGTTACCTAGTGATCTTCAATGAGCAGTTCTTC.

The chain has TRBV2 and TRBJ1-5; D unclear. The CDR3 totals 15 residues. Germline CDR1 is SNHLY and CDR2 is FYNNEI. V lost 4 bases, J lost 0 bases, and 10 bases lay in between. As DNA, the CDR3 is TGTGCCAGCAGTGGGACGGGCCATAGCAATCAGCCCCAGCATTTT. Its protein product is CASSGTGHSNQPQHF. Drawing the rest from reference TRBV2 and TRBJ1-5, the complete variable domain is EPEVTQTPSHQVTQMGQEVILRCVPISNHLYFYWYRQILGQKVEFLVSFYNNEISEKSEIFDDQFSVERPDGSNFTLKIRSTKLEDSAMYFCASSGTGHSNQPQHFGDGTRLSIL.

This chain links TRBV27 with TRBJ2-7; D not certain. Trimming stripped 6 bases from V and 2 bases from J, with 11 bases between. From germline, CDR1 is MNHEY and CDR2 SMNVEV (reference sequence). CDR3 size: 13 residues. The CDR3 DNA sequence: TGTGCCAGCAGCCCGGATCCAACCTACGAGCAGTACTTC. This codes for CASSPDPTYEQYF.

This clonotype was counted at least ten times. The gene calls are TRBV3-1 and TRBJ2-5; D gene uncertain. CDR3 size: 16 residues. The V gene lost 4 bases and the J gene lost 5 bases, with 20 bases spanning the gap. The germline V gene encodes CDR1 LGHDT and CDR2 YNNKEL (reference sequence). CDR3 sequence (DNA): TGTGCCAGCAGCCCGCAGAGTGGTAGCTGGTTGGAGACCCAGTACTTC. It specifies CASSPQSGSWLETQYF.

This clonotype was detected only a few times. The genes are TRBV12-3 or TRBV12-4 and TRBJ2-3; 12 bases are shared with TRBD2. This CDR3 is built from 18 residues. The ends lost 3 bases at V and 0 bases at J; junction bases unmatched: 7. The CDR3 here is CASSFGLAGGTSTDTQYF. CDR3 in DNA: TGTGCCAGCAGTTTTGGGCTAGCGGGGGGGACTAGCACAGATACGCAGTATTTT.

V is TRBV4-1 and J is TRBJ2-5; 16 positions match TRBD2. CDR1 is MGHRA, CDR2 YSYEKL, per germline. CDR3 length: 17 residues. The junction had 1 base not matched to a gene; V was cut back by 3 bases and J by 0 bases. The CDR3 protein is CASSQGLAGGNQETQYF. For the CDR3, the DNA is TGCGCCAGCAGCCAGGGACTAGCGGGGGGGAACCAAGAGACCCAGTACTTC.

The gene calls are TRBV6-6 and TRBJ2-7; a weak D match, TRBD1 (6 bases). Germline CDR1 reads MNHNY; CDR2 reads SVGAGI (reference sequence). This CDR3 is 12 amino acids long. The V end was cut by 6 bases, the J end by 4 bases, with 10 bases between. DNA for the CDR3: TGTGCCAGCAGGAACAGGGTTTACGAGCAGTACTTC. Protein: CASRNRVYEQYF.

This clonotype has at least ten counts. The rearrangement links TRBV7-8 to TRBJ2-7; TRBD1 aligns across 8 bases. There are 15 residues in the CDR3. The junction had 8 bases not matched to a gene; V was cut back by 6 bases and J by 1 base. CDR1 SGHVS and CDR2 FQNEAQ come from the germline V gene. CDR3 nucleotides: TGTGCCAGCAGACTCGGACAGGGTCCTTCCTACGAGCAGTACTTC. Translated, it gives CASRLGQGPSYEQYF. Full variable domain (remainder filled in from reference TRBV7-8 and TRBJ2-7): GAGVSQSPRYKVAKRGQDVALRCDPISGHVSLFWYQQALGQGPEFLTYFQNEAQLDKSGLPSDRFFAERPEGSVSTLKIQRTQQEDSAVYLCASRLGQGPSYEQYFGPGTRLTVT.

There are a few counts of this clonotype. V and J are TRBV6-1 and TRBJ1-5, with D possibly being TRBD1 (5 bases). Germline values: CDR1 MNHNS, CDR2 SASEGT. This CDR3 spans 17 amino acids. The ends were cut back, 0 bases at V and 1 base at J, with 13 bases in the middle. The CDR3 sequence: CASSEAVGQGSNQPQHF. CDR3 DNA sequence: TGTGCCAGCAGTGAAGCTGTTGGCCAGGGAAGCAATCAGCCCCAGCATTTT.

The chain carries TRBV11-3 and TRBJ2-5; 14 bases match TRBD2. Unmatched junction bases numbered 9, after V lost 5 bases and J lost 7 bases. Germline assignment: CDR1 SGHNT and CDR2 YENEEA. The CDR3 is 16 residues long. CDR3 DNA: TGTGCCAGCAGCACGGTGACTAGCGGGGGGGCCGGGACCCAGTACTTC. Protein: CASSTVTSGGAGTQYF.

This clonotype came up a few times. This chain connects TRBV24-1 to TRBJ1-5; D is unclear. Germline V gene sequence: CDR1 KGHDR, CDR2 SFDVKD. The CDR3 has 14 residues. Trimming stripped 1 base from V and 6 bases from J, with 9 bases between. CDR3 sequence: CATSDFRVTQPQHF. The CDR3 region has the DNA TGTGCCACCAGTGATTTCCGGGTTACTCAGCCCCAGCATTTT.

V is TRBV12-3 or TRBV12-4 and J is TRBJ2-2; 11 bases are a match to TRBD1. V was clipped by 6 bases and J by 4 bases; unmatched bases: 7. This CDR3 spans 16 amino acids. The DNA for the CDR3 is TGTGCCAGCAGCCTTGGACAGGGGGCATTCACCGGGGAGCTGTTTTTT. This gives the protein CASSLGQGAFTGELFF.

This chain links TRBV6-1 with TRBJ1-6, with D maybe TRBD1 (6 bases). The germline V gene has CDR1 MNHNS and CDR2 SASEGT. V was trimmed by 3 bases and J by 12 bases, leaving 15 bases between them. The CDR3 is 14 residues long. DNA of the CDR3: TGTGCCAGCAGTGAGAGTCAGGGGATTTTACCCCTCCACTTT. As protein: CASSESQGILPLHF.

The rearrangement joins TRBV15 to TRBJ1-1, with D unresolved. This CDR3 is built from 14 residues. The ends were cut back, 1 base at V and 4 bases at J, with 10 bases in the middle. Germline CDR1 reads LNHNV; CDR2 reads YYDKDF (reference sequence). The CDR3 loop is CATSRGLTGTEAFF. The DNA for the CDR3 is TGTGCCACCAGCAGAGGGCTGACGGGCACTGAAGCTTTCTTT.

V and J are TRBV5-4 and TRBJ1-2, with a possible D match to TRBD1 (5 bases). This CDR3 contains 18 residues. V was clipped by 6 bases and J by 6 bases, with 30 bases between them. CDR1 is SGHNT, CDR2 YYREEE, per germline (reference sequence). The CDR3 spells CASTGEPGVGGLVNGYTF. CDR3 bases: TGTGCCAGCACCGGGGAGCCGGGTGTTGGGGGATTAGTGAATGGCTACACCTTC. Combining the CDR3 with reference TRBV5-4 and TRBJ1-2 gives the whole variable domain ETGVTQSPTHLIKTRGQQVTLRCSSQSGHNTVSWYQQALGQGPQFIFQYYREEENGRGNFPPRFSGLQFPNYSSELNVNALELDDSALYLCASTGEPGVGGLVNGYTFGSGTRLTVV.

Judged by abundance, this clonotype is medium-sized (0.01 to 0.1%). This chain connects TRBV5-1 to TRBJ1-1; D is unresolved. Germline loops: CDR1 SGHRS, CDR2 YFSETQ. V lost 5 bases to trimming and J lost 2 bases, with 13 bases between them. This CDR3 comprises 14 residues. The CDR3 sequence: CASSLSEKNTEAFF. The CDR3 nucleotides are TGCGCCAGCAGTCTCTCAGAGAAAAACACTGAAGCTTTCTTT. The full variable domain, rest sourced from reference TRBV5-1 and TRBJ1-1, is KAGVTQTPRYLIKTRGQQVTLSCSPISGHRSVSWYQQTPGQGLQFLFEYFSETQRNKGNFPGRFSGRQFSNSRSEMNVSTLELGDSALYLCASSLSEKNTEAFFGQGTRLTVV.